This TCR beta chain appears in the sequencing data of a study of blood T cell repertoires in COVID-19 (dated by TCRdb to about 2020). Concerning the study at large: Collaborator samples came from the United States, Italy and Spain and covered acute and convalescent phases of COVID-19. The prospective study material was composed of cDNA or gDNA derived from T cells, B-cell-depleted T cells, or PBMCs. The dataset comprised deeply sampled blood TCRbeta repertoires from subjects exposed to, actively infected with, or recovered from COVID-19. A freely available public database, intended as a resource for researchers studying the immune response to SARS-CoV-2, is where the repertoires were released. The samples were drawn from two sources: the first 160 participants of the ongoing ImmuneRACE study, and about 1,300 subjects contributed by 6 global collaborators. Nearly every sample came with metadata listing a de-identified subject ID, COVID-19 status, age in years and sex. HLA class I and class II types, where available, came from metadata supplied by the sample provider rather than from assay-based typing.

TCRbeta CDR3 regions were amplified from genomic DNA using the immunoSEQ Assay, a bias-controlled multiplex PCR. As for the original processing: The number of nucleated cells in each sample was estimated from the amplification of reference gene primers within the assay. To quantify the absolute abundance of each unique TCRbeta CDR3 rearrangement, sequence reads were collapsed and filtered. For each sample, productive Simpson clonality was calculated as the square root of Simpson's diversity index across productive rearrangements. This immuneACCESS table, as held by TCRdb, lists in-frame sequences with V and J called but not all clones. Of the missing ones, under half trace to an unresolved V gene in checked studies; the others have no known cause. Clone size and the V and J calls come from that table; the DNA yielded D and trimming. The sample table shows 240,000 or so clones, and about 86% are seen once. The top ten hold roughly 3.3% of the sample.

Inclusive of the bounding cysteine and phenylalanine, the CDR3 is 14 residues long. Kept here is only the CDR3 DNA, which spans 42 bases and is read in frame from base 1. According to the germline V gene (reference sequence), CDR1 reads LNHDA and CDR2 reads SQIVND. V trim: 9 bases; J trim: 2 bases; unmatched bases: 6. Participants in the prospective study were enrolled through a virtual design, were aged about 18 to 100 years, and lived in roughly 24 United States geographic areas. Cohort assignment in the prospective study relied on participant-reported clinical history from a screening survey and a study questionnaire. In the prospective study, mobile phlebotomists collected whole blood, serum and a nasopharyngeal or oropharyngeal swab from each participant. Over a 2-month period, participants in the prospective study had the option of providing additional blood draws and questionnaires. Before DNA extraction, prospective study blood samples were shipped either frozen or at room temperature.

This clone was detected only once. What antigen it recognizes has not been identified. No quality values exist for individual bases; no much larger clone is one base distant. The investigation overall reported the following: Clinical and demographic metadata were provided uncurated, with the amount varying by source and participant.

The sequence was obtained from a woman between 40 and 50 years old with acute COVID-19. Sequenced: PBMCs or T cells enriched from blood (not recorded which). Recombination joined TRBV19 with TRBJ2-7, with 11 junctional bases fitting TRBD1. The CDR3 in this case is CASQDRGRTYEQYF. The nucleotide sequence is TGTGCCAGCCAGGACAGGGGGCGCACCTACGAGCAGTACTTC.